This T cell receptor (beta chain) was observed in a study of blood T cell repertoires in COVID-19. Study background: Italy, Spain and the United States were the sources of the convalescent and acute COVID-19 samples.

Trimming took off 2 bases at V and 11 bases at J, with 15 bases between the two ends. Germline-derived CDR1 and CDR2 are LGHNT and FRNRAP. This CDR3 is built from 13 residues. In the authors' methods: Estimation of nucleated cell counts was performed using reference gene primer amplification. The method was immunoSEQ multiplex PCR; TCRdb's version includes in-frame clones alone and lacks a portion of them. V, J and clone size derive from that table, while D and trimming were established from the DNA sequence. The repertoire holds 150,000 to 200,000 clones, with roughly 89% as singletons. The V and J genes are TRBV12-5 and TRBJ1-1, with a possible D match to TRBD1 (6 bases). The sample was peripheral blood. The sequence came from a woman aged 70 to 79 with COVID-19, enrolled during active disease. In DNA, the CDR3 is TGTGCTAGTGGTTTGACAGGGTCGGTAATGGCTTTCTTT. Protein product: CASGLTGSVMAFF.